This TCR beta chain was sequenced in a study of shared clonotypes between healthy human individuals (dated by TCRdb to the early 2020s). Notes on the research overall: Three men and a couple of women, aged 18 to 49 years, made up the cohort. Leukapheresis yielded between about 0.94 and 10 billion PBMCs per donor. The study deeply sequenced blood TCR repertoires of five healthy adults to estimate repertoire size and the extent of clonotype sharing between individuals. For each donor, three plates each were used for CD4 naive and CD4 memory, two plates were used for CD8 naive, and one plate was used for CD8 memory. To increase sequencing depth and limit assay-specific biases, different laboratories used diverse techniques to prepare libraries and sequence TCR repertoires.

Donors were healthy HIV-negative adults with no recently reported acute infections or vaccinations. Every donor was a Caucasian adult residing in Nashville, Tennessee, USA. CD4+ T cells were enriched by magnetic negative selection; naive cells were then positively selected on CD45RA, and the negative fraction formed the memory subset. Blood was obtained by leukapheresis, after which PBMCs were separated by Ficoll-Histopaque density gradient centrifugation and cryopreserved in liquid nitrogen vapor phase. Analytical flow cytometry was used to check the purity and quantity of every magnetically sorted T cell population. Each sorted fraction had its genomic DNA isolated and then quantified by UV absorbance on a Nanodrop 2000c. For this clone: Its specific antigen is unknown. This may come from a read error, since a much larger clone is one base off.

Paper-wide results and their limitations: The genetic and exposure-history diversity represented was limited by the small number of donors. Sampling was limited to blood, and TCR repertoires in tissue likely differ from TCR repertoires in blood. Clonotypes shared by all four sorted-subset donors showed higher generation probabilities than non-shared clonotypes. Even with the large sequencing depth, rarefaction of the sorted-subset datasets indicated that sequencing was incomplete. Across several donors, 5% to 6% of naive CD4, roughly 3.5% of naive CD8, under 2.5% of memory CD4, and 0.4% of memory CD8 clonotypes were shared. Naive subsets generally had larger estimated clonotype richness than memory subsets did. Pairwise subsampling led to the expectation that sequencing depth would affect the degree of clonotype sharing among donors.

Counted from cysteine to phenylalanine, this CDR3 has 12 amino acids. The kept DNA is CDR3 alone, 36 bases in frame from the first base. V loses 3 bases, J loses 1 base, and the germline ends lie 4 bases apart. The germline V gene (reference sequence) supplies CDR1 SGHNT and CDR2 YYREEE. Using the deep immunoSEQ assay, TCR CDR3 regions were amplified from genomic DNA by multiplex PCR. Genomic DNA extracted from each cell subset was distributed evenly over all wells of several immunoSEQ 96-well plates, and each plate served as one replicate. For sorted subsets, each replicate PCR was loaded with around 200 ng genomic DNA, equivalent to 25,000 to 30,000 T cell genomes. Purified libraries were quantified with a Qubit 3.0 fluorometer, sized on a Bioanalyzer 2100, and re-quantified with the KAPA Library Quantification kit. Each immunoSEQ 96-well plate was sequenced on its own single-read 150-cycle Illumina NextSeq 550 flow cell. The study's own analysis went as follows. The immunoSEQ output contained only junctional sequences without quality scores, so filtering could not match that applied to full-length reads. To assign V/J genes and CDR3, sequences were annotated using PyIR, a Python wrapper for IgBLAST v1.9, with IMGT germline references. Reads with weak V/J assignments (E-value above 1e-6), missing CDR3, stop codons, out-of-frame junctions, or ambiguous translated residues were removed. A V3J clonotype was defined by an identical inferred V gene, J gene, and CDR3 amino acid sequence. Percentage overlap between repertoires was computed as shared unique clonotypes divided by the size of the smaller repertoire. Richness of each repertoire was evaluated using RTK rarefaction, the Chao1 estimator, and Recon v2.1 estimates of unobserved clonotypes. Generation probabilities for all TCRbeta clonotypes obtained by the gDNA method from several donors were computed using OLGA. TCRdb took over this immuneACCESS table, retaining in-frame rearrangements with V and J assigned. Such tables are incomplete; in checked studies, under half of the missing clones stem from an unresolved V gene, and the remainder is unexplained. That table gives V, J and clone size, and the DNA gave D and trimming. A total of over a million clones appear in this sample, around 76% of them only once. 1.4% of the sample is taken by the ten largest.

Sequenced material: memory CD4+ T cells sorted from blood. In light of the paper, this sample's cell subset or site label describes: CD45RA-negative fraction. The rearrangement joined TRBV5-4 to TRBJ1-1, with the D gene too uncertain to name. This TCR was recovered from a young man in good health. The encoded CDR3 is CASSWENTEAFF. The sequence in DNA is TGTGCCAGCAGCTGGGAGAACACTGAAGCTTTCTTT.